This TCR beta chain was sequenced during a study of OX40 agonist ivuxolimab in advanced cancers. Broadly, across the study: Ivuxolimab was a fully human IgG2 agonistic monoclonal antibody targeting the costimulatory receptor OX40 (CD134). Intravenous ivuxolimab was administered to patients every 2 weeks at six dose levels: 0.01, 0.1, 0.3, 1.5, 3 and 10 mg/kg. Of the roughly 51 patients in dose escalation, around 20 had hepatocellular carcinoma, around 15 had melanoma, 9 had renal cell carcinoma and 9 had head and neck cancer. In the dose-escalation cohort, roughly 82% of patients were male, and the mean age was roughly 60 years with a range of roughly 20 to 79. Prior anti-PD-1, anti-PD-L1 or anti-CTLA-4 therapy was permitted, and less than 45% of dose-escalation patients had received checkpoint inhibitors. Partial responses were achieved by three dose-escalation patients, of whom one had hepatocellular carcinoma and two had cutaneous melanoma. Peripheral TCRbeta sequencing was intended to test whether TCR sequence diversity was altered and clonal T-cell expansion was caused by ivuxolimab. The paper covers the monotherapy dose-escalation part of the phase I ivuxolimab trial, which included N = 52 patients.

The CDR3 sequence holds 15 residues, the cysteine and phenylalanine included. The CDR3 DNA has 45 bases and is translated from base 1. CDR1 and CDR2 (SGHTA, FQGNSA) derive from the germline V gene. V lost 1 base and J lost 2 bases; the stretch between them is 10 bases long. Genomic DNA was extracted from sorted cells for sequencing of the TCRbeta CDR3 region. The immunoSEQ Assay was used for sequencing of TCRbeta CDR3 regions. Entries here come from immuneACCESS through TCRdb and include only in-frame sequences with V and J called. Some clones fail to appear in such tables; in the studies checked, an unresolved V gene covers under half of the shortfall, and the cause of the remainder is unknown. This sample has 55,000 to 90,000 clones in its table, and around 86% of those were observed once. 0.42% of the sample is held by the ten biggest clonotypes. Patients with autoimmune disease history or receiving systemic immunosuppression were excluded from the trial. Peripheral blood for TCR sequencing was collected from all dose cohorts at baseline, on cycle 4 day 1, and on cycle 7 day 1. The samples were drawn from a first-in-human, open-label, multicenter phase I dose-escalation trial of ivuxolimab. Adults with locally advanced or metastatic melanoma, renal cell carcinoma, hepatocellular carcinoma or head and neck squamous cell carcinoma were enrolled in the trial. Before TCR sequencing, CD4+ T cells and CD8+ T cells were sorted from peripheral blood as separate populations.

The research as a whole found: The antigen specificity of the clonally expanded peripheral T cells was not determined. After ivuxolimab, expanded clones were on average more numerous among CD8+ T cells than among CD4+ T cells. Low levels of normalized T-cell clonal expansion were also seen in some patients who did not respond. In the 0.1-3.0 mg/kg groups, partial responders were among the patients with the lowest normalized peripheral clonal expansion, particularly in CD8+ T cells. At doses of 0.1 to 3.0 mg/kg, clonal expansion of both CD4+ and CD8+ blood T cells was observed from baseline to week 6.

To note about this clone: The target of this receptor is not known. No base-level quality is on record; no much larger clone is a single base apart.

The sequenced sample was CD4+ or CD8+ T cells sorted from blood, obtained in a trial of the OX40 agonist ivuxolimab. This chain is built from TRBV7-2 and TRBJ2-3; TRBD2 might be the D gene, on 6 matching bases. The source is an adult with an advanced solid tumor such as melanoma, head and neck, liver or kidney cancer. The bases read TGTGCCAGCAGCTTAGACAGCGGGTCCACAGATACGCAGTATTTT. Its amino acids are CASSLDSGSTDTQYF. The CDR3 plus the reference TRBV7-2 and TRBJ2-3 genes for the other parts give the full variable domain: GAGVSQSPSNKVTEKGKDVELRCDPISGHTALYWYRQSLGQGLEFLIYFQGNSAPDKSGLPSDRFSAERTGGSVSTLTIQRTQQEDSAVYLCASSLDSGSTDTQYFGPGTRLTVL.